This T cell receptor beta chain was sequenced during a study of blood T cells in healthy people across ages. Study results and limitations: Older individuals had lower TCR beta diversity per million T cells (the decline was roughly linear).

V lost 7 bases to trimming and J lost 0 bases, with 13 bases between them. The CDR3 is 14 residues long. Germline values: CDR1 MNHNS, CDR2 SASEGT. A J-beta primer mix and a sample-barcoded 5' primer were used in a second PCR of about 7 to 11 cycles. The study obtained at least 3 million CDR3-containing paired-end reads from every sample. TCRdb analysed the 5' RACE reads with MiXCR anew, one entry per CDR3 protein. Among about a million distinct CDR3 sequences listed, around two fifths were seen once. Points on this clonotype: The antigen is unknown.

Sample: blood. This receptor was taken from a man between 18 and 29 years old in good health. The chain joins TRBV6-1 to TRBJ2-7; a weak D match, TRBD2 (7 bases). The CDR3 is CASIRGGTSYEQYF. For the CDR3, the DNA is TGTGCCAGCATTAGGGGGGGGACCTCCTACGAGCAGTACTTC.